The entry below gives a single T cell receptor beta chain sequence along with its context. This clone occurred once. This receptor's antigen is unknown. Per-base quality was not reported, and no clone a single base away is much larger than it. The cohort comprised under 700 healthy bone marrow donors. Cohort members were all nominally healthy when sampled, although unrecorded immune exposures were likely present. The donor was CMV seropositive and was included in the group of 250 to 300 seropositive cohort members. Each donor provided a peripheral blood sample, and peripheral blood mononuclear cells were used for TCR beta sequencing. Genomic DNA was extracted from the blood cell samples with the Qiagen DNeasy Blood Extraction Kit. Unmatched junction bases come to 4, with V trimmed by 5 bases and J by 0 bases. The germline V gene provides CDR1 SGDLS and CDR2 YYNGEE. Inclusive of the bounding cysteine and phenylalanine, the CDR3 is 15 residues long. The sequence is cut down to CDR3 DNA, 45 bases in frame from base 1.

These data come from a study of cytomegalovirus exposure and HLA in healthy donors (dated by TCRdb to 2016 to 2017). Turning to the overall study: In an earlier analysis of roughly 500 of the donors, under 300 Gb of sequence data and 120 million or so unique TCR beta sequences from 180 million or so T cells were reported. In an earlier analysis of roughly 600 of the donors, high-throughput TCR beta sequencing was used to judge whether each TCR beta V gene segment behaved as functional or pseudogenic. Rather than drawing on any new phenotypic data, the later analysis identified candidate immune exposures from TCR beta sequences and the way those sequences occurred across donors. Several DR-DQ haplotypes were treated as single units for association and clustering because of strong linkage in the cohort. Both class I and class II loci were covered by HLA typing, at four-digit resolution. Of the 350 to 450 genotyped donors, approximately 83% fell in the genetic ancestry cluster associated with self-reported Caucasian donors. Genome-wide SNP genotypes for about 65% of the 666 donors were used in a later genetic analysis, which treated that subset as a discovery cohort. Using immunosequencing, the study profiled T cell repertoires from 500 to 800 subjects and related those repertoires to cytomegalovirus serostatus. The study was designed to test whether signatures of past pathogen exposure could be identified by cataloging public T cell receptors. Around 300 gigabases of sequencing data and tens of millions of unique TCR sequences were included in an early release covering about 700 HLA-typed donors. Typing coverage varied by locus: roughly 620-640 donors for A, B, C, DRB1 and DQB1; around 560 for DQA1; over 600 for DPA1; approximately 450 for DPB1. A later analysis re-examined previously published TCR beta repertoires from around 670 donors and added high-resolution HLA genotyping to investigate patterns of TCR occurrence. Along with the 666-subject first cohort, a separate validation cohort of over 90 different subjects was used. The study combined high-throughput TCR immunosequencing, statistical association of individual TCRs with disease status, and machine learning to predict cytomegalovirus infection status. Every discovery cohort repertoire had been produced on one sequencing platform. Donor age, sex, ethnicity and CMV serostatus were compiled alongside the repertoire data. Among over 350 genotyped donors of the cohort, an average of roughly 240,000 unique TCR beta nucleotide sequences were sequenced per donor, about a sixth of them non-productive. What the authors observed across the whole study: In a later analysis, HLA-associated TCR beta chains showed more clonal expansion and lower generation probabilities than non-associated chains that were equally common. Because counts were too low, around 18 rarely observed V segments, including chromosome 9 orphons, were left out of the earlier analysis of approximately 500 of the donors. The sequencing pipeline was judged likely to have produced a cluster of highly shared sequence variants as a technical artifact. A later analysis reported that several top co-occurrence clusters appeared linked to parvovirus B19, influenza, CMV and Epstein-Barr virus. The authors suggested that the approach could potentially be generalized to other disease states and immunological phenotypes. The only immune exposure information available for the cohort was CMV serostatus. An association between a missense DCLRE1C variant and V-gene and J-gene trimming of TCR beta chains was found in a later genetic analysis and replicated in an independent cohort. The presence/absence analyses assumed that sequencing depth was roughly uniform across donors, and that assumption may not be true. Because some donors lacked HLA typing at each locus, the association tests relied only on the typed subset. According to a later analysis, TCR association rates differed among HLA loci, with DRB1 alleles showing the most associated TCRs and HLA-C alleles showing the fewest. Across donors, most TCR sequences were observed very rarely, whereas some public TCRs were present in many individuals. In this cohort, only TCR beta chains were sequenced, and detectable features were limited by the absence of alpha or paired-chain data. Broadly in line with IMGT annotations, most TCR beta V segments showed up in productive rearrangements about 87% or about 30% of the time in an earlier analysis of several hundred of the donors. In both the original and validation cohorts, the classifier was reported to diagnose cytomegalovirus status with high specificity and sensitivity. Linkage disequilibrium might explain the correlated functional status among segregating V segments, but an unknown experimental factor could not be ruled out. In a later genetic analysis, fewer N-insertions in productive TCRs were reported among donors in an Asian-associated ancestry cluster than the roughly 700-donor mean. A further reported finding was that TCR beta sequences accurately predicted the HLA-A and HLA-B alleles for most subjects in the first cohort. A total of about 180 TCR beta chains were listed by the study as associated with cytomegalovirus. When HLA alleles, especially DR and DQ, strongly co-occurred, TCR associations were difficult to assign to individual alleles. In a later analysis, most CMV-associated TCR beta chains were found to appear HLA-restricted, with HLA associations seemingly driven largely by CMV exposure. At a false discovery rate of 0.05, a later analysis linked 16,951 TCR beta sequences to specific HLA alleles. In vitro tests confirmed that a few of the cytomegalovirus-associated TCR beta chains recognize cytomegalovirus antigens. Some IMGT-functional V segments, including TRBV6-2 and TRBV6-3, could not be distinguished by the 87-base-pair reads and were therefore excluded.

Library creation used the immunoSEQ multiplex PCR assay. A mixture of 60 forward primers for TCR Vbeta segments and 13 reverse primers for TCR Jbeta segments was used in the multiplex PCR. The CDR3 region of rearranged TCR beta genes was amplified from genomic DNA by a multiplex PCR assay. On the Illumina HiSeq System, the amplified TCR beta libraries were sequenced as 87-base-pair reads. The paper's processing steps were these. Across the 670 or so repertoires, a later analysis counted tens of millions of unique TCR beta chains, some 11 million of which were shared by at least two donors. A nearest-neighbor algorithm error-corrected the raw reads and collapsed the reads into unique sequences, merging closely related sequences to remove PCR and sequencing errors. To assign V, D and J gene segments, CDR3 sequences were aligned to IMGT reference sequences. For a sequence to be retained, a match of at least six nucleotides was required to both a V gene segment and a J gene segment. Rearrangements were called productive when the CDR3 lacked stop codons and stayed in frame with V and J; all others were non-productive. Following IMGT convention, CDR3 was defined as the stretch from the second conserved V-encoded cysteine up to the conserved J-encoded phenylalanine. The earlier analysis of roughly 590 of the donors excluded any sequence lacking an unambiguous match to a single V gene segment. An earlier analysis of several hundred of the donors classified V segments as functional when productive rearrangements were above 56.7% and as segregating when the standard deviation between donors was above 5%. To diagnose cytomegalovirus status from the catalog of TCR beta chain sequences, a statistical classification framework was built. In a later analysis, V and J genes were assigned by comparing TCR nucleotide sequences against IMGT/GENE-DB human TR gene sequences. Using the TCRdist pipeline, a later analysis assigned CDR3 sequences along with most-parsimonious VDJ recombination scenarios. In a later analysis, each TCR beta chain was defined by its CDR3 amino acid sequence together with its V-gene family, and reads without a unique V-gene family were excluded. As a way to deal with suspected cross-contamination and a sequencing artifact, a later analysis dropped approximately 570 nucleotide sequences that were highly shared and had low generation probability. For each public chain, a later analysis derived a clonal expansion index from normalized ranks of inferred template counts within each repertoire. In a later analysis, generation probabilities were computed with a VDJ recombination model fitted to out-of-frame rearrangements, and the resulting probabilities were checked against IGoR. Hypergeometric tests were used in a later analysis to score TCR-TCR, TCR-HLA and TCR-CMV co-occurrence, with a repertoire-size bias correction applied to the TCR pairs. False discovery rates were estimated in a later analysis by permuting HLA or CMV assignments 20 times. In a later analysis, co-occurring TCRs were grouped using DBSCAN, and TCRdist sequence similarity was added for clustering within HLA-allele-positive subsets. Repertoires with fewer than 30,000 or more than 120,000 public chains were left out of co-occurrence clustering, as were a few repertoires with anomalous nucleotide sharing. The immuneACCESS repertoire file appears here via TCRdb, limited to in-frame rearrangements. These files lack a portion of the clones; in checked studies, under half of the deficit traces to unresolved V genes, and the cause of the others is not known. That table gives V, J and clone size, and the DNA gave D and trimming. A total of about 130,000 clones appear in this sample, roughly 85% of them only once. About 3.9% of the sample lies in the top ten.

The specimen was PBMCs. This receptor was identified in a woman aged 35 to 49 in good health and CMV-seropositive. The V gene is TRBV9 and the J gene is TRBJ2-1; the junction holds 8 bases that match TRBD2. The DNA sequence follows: TGTGCCAGCAGTGCTAGCGGGTACTCCTACAATGAGCAGTTCTTC. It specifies CASSASGYSYNEQFF.